This entry lists 20 T cell receptor beta chains sequenced from one sample in a study of shared clonotypes between healthy human individuals (dated by TCRdb to about 2020). The method behind the library was the immunoSEQ multiplex PCR assay. In its TCRdb copy, this immuneACCESS table keeps in-frame sequences only and misses some clones. Where compared with another copy, unresolved V genes explain less than half of these, and the others have no known cause. The sample table lists 560,000 or so clones, about 95% of them with a count of one. Of the sample, approximately 0.12% falls within the top ten clones. CD8 naive samples were obtained by positive selection for CCR7 among CD45RO-negative cells, yielding a CD45RA+CCR7+ population from which TemRA cells were excluded. Sample: naive CD8+ T cells sorted from blood. The cell subset or site label on this specimen signifies: CD45RA+CCR7+. The receptors stem from a woman aged 30 to 39 in good health.

The chain has TRBV4-1 and TRBJ2-3, with D tentatively TRBD1 or TRBD2 (6 bases each). Germline assignment: CDR1 MGHRA and CDR2 YSYEKL. V was pared by 7 bases and J by 0 bases, with 17 bases between. This CDR3 contains 16 residues. The CDR3 sequence is CASTLVGGTSTDTQYF. The CDR3 nucleotides are TGCGCCAGCACCCTGGTAGGGGGGACTAGCACAGATACGCAGTATTTT.

This chain links TRBV9 with TRBJ2-2; 14 nucleotides line up with TRBD2. Germline CDR1 SGDLS, CDR2 YYNGEE. This CDR3 comprises 18 residues. With 3 bases clipped from V and 7 bases from J, the junction kept 11 bases outside the gene matches. CDR3 bases: TGTGCCAGCAGCGCTACAGGACTAGCGGGAGGAATTGGCGGGGAGCTGTTTTTT. Translating gives CASSATGLAGGIGGELFF.

This clone was detected only once. J is TRBJ2-7 and V is TRBV16, with 8 bases fitting TRBD1. This CDR3 region has 15 residues. Germline CDR1 and CDR2: KGHSY and FQNENV. V lost 0 bases and J lost 3; bases outside the gene matches: 4. As DNA, the CDR3 is TGTGCCAGCAGCCAATCGACAGGGGCGGACTACGAGCAGTACTTC. It is translated as CASSQSTGADYEQYF.

The chain links TRBV23-1 to TRBJ2-3; perhaps TRBD2 as D (6 bases). TRBV23-1 counts as an open reading frame of uncertain function. V shed 3 bases and J shed 0 bases, with 16 bases lying between them. There are 17 residues in the CDR3. This CDR3 is CASSHCPWTTSTDTQYF. The DNA of the CDR3 is TGCGCCAGCAGTCACTGCCCTTGGACTACTAGCACAGATACGCAGTATTTT.

This clone has just one count. The chain joins TRBV5-1 to TRBJ2-3; 11 bases agree with TRBD2. CDR1 and CDR2 (germline): SGHRS, YFSETQ. The CDR3 is 16 amino acids. Trimming took 1 base from V and 3 from J; bases not matched to a gene: 4. CDR3 nucleotide sequence: TGCGCCAGCAGCTTGACTAGCGGGAGTTTGACAGATACGCAGTATTTT. Residues: CASSLTSGSLTDTQYF.

In this sample, this clone turned up a few times. The V and J genes are TRBV28 and TRBJ1-1; 9 nucleotides agree with TRBD1. This CDR3 is 13 amino acids long. Germline lookup yields CDR1 MDHEN and CDR2 SYDVKM. V was pared by 6 bases and J by 7 bases, with 6 bases of the junction left unmatched. The CDR3 DNA is TGTGCCAGCAGCGACAGGGGGTGGAATGAAGCTTTCTTT. Translated: CASSDRGWNEAFF.

V usage is TRBV11-2 and J usage is TRBJ2-7, with TRBD2 identical over 10 bases. Germline CDR1 reads SGHAT; CDR2 reads FQNNGV. Losses at the gene ends were 5 bases for V and 2 bases for J; bases not matched to a gene: 3. This CDR3 has 14 amino acids. The chain's CDR3 is CASSISGRAYEQYF. The CDR3 region has the DNA TGTGCCAGCAGCATCAGCGGGAGGGCCTACGAGCAGTACTTC.

The chain joins TRBV13 to TRBJ1-1; a weak D match, TRBD1 (5 bases). Trimming took off 1 base at V and 5 bases at J, with 8 bases between the two ends. The CDR3 runs to 13 residues. Germline assignment: CDR1 PRHDT and CDR2 FYEKMQ (reference sequence). CDR3 in DNA: TGTGCCAGCAGCTTAGTGGGGGGTACTGAAGCTTTCTTT. It codes for CASSLVGGTEAFF.

V is TRBV14 and J is TRBJ2-5; TRBD1 matches 7 bases. The end of the DNA aligns better with TRBJ2-7, so the J call may be wrong. Looked up from germline, CDR1 is SGHDN and CDR2 is FVKESK. The CDR3 spans 17 residues. The CDR3 loop reads CASSQEPRQGDFYEQYF. The CDR3 bases are TGTGCCAGCAGCCAAGAGCCTAGACAGGGCGATTTCTACGAGCAGTACTTC.

J is TRBJ1-1 and V is TRBV15; 7 bases fit TRBD1. Germline CDR1 is LNHNV and CDR2 is YYDKDF (reference sequence). Unmatched junction bases numbered 8, after V lost 4 bases and J lost 0 bases. The CDR3 loop spans 16 amino acids. The chain's CDR3 is CATSTWDSHMNTEAFF. The CDR3 DNA is TGTGCCACCAGCACTTGGGACAGCCACATGAACACTGAAGCTTTCTTT.

The V and J genes are TRBV2 and TRBJ2-5, with 9 positions matching TRBD2. Germline-derived CDR1 and CDR2 are SNHLY and FYNNEI. Trimming removed 0 bases from V and 2 bases from J; junction bases left unmatched: 7. This CDR3 has 17 amino acids. The CDR3 DNA is TGTGCCAGCAGTGAAGCTCTAGCGGGGCCCCCTCAAGAGACCCAGTACTTC. This translates into CASSEALAGPPQETQYF.

The rearrangement joins TRBV28 to TRBJ2-6; the D gene is possibly TRBD1 (6 bases). CDR3 length equals 16 residues. Germline V gene sequence: CDR1 MDHEN, CDR2 SYDVKM. Trimming removed 1 base from V and 0 bases from J, with 7 bases in between. The CDR3, as DNA: TGTGCCAGCAGTTTATCGGACAGCTCTGGGGCCAACGTCCTGACTTTC. Its protein is CASSLSDSSGANVLTF.

The chain employs TRBV6-6 and TRBJ2-3; unclear D gene. Deletions cut 8 bases from V and 0 bases from J, with 9 bases between. This CDR3 contains 13 residues. Germline-derived CDR1 and CDR2 are MNHNY and SVGAGI (reference sequence). The CDR3 region has the DNA TGTGCCAGCGTCTACAGTAGCACAGATACGCAGTATTTT. It yields the protein CASVYSSTDTQYF.

This sequence joins TRBV28 and TRBJ2-1; 7 bases match TRBD1. Trimming cost V 5 bases and J 5 bases; bases outside gene matches: 15. Germline CDR1 reads MDHEN; CDR2 reads SYDVKM. CDR3 length: 17 residues. CDR3 amino acids: CASSTDLRGLEDNEQFF. CDR3 coding DNA: TGTGCCAGCAGTACCGACCTCAGGGGGTTAGAGGACAATGAGCAGTTCTTC. The whole variable domain, filled in from reference TRBV28 and TRBJ2-1, reads DVKVTQSSRYLVKRTGEKVFLECVQDMDHENMFWYRQDPGLGLRLIYFSYDVKMKEKGDIPEGYSVSREKKERFSLILESASTNQTSMYLCASSTDLRGLEDNEQFFGPGTRLTVL.

This clone was recorded only once. The chain combines TRBV27 with TRBJ2-1; D tentatively fits TRBD1 or TRBD2 (5 bases each). Germline V gene lookup returns CDR1 MNHEY and CDR2 SMNVEV (reference sequence). The CDR3 loop spans 14 amino acids. Between the trimmed V and J ends, which lost 3 bases and 5 bases, there was a span of 11 bases. The chain's CDR3 is CASSFQGRHNEQFF. CDR3 DNA sequence: TGTGCCAGCAGTTTCCAGGGACGGCACAATGAGCAGTTCTTC.

The chain employs TRBV27 and TRBJ2-7, with 15 nucleotides matching TRBD2. CDR1 is MNHEY, CDR2 SMNVEV, per germline (reference sequence). J gave up 4 bases and V 5 bases, and 6 bases lay outside the gene matches. The CDR3 runs 16 residues. Here the CDR3 reads CASSIGTSGRFYEQYF. The DNA of the CDR3 is TGTGCCAGCAGTATAGGGACTAGCGGGAGGTTTTACGAGCAGTACTTC.

The chain employs TRBV11-3 and TRBJ2-2; D tentatively fits TRBD1 or TRBD2 (5 bases each). The CDR3 runs to 14 residues. The V and J ends lost 3 bases and 0 bases respectively, with 5 bases between them. Germline CDR1 is SGHNT and CDR2 is YENEEA. The CDR3, as DNA: TGTGCCAGCAGCTTGGGACCGAACACCGGGGAGCTGTTTTTT. Amino acid sequence: CASSLGPNTGELFF. Variable domain in full (rest from reference TRBV11-3 and TRBJ2-2): EAGVVQSPRYKIIEKKQPVAFWCNPISGHNTLYWYLQNLGQGPELLIRYENEEAVDDSQLPKDRFSAERLKGVDSTLKIQPAELGDSAVYLCASSLGPNTGELFFGEGSRLTVL.

The chain has TRBV4-1 and TRBJ1-4; possibly TRBD1 for D (6 bases). Trimming shortened V by 4 bases and J by 8 bases, and 14 bases separated the two germline ends. The V gene's germline CDR1 is MGHRA and CDR2 YSYEKL. The length of the CDR3 is 14 residues. The CDR3 bases are TGCGCCAGCAGCCCAGACAGGTTAGGCGAAAAACTGTTTTTT. Translating gives CASSPDRLGEKLFF.

The chain uses TRBV6-5 and TRBJ2-1; 10 nucleotides match TRBD2. The CDR3 consists of 11 residues. J was trimmed by 13 bases and V by 8 bases; bases with no gene match: 5. Germline loops: CDR1 MNHEY, CDR2 SVGAGI. The CDR3 DNA is TGTGCCAGCTCTAGCGGGAGTGAACAGTTCTTC. This translates into CASSSGSEQFF.

The gene calls are TRBV7-8 and TRBJ2-2; 12 nucleotides align to TRBD2. CDR1 SGHVS and CDR2 FQNEAQ come from the germline V gene. The CDR3 is 16 residues long. The V gene end was trimmed by 4 bases and the J gene end by 6 bases; junction bases not matched to a gene: 6. The DNA for the CDR3 is TGTGCCAGCAGCTCCCGACTAGCGGGAGTCCCCGGGGAGCTGTTTTTT. This gives the protein CASSSRLAGVPGELFF.